The entry that follows covers one T cell receptor (beta chain) sequence. Its target is unknown. The sample comes from a study of response to subunit inactivated influenza vaccine. Study-level findings and limits: Authors suggested each seasonal influenza vaccination recruits few new T cells.

A single record per CDR3 protein comes from TCRdb applying MiXCR to the RT-PCR reads. The sample has around 520,000 distinct CDR3 sequences, less than 30% seen once. V shed 1 base and J 3 bases; nucleotides not matched to a gene: 4. The CDR3 is 16 amino acids. Germline CDR1 reads SGHAT; CDR2 reads FQNNGV. This sequence originates from a man aged 50-60 years who received an inactivated influenza vaccine. This chain connects TRBV11-2 to TRBJ2-5, with 11 positions matching TRBD2. The source material was CD4+ T cells sorted from PBMCs, sampled 5 days after vaccination. The chain's CDR3 is CASSLARLAGKETQYF. CDR3 DNA: TGTGCCAGCAGCTTAGCGAGACTAGCGGGGAAAGAGACCCAGTACTTC.